The clone carrying this TCR beta chain was seen more than once but under ten times. This sample stems from a study of blood T cell repertoires in COVID-19. Study-wide background: T cells, B-cell-depleted T cells, or PBMCs provided the cDNA or gDNA that served as material.

Authors' processing steps: Estimated nucleated cell counts came from reference gene primer amplification. Clones were sequenced by immunoSEQ multiplex PCR, and TCRdb holds only the in-frame ones, with some missing. V, J and clone size are taken as reported in that table, and D and trimming were inferred from the DNA itself. Here the sample spans a few hundred thousand clones, about 87% being singletons. Sequencing was performed on peripheral blood. The sequence was collected from a man in his 60s who had recovered from COVID-19.

CDR3 protein: CASSQDPGSSGNTIYF. The CDR3 DNA reads as TGTGCCAGCAGCCAAGACCCCGGGAGCTCTGGAAACACCATATATTTT. The J gene is TRBJ1-3, the V gene TRBV3-1 (or the pseudogene TRBV3-2); no definite D call. The V end was cut by 0 bases, the J end by 0 bases, with 9 bases between. The CDR3 loop spans 16 amino acids. The germline gives CDR1 LGHDT, CDR2 YNNKEL (reference sequence).